This TCR beta chain was identified during a study of blood T cells in healthy people across ages. A second PCR of 7 to 11 cycles used a sample-barcoded 5' primer and a J-beta primer mix. TCRdb re-analysed the 5' RACE reads in MiXCR, keeping a single row per CDR3 protein. This repertoire shows 700,000 or so distinct CDR3 sequences, approximately 22% found once; its top ten account for 22%. There are a few counts of this clonotype. Its antigen is unknown. Study-wide points: Strongly correlated with naive T cell percentage was TCR beta diversity.

Germline V gives CDR1 LNHDA, CDR2 SQIVND (reference sequence). V was cut by 5 bases and J by 0 bases, with 13 bases left in between. The CDR3 is 15 residues long. The J gene is TRBJ1-1, the V gene TRBV19, with D possibly TRBD1 on 6 matching bases. The origin of this receptor is a man between 65 and 85 years old in good health. Sequencing used blood. The CDR3 region is CASSPQTGLNTEAFF. The CDR3 bases are TGTGCCAGTAGTCCCCAGACAGGTCTGAACACTGAAGCTTTCTTT.